The rows below give T cell receptor beta chains drawn from one sample of a study of blood T cell repertoires in COVID-19. Only in-frame clones appear in the TCRdb table, and some are missing; sequencing was by immunoSEQ multiplex PCR. The table records 110,000 or so clones, around 84% of them present only once. The material sequenced was peripheral blood. The receptors come from a human donor in a cohort sampled during active COVID-19. The CDR3 runs from the conserved cysteine through the conserved F or W. The order of the fields is V gene, D gene, clone size, J gene, CDR3 DNA, CDR3 protein. A D gene is named only where the DNA matches it firmly. Not all rows give a size; the values are once, few, many and, for expanded clones, a class.

>TRBV15|-|-|TRBJ1-4
TGTGCCACCAGCAGAGTGCAGGGCGGCGAAAAACTGTTTTTT
CATSRVQGGEKLFF
>TRBV7-2|TRBD2|-|TRBJ2-1
TGTGCCAGCAACCAAGGACTAGCGGGGGGGTTGAGCTCCTACAATGAGCAGTTCTTC
CASNQGLAGGLSSYNEQFF
>TRBV2|TRBD1|-|TRBJ2-2
TGTGCCAGCAGTAGGACAGGGGGCAACACCGGGGAGCTGTTTTTT
CASSRTGGNTGELFF
>TRBV5-1|TRBD1|few|TRBJ2-2
TGCGCCAGCAGAGGGACAGGGGTGACCGGGGAGCTGTTTTTT
CASRGTGVTGELFF
>TRBV10-3|TRBD2|-|TRBJ2-3
TGTGCCATCAGTGGGGCTAGCGGGGGGGCCTATACGCAGTATTTT
CAISGASGGAYTQYF
>TRBV12-5|TRBD1|-|TRBJ1-4
TGTGCTAGTGGTACCGGGACAGGGCTTGAAAAACTGTTTTTT
CASGTGTGLEKLFF
>TRBV15|TRBD1|-|TRBJ1-6
TGTGCCACCAGCAGAGATTTGGACAGGGGTTCACCCCTCCACTTT
CATSRDLDRGSPLHF
>TRBV19|-|-|TRBJ1-5
TGTGCCAGTAGTGGGGGGGGCGGTCAGCCCCAGCATTTT
CASSGGGGQPQHF
>TRBV14|TRBD2|-|TRBJ2-3
TGTGCCAGCAGCCCCTTTTTGGGGGGGGGCACAGATACGCAGTATTTT
CASSPFLGGGTDTQYF
>TRBV21-1|-|once|TRBJ2-1
TGTGCCAGCAGCAAAGGGGGTAGGGGGAGGGAGGATGAGCAGTTCTTC
CASSKGGRGREDEQFF
>TRBV14|-|once|TRBJ2-7
TGTGCCAGCAGCCAACAGACAGGAATCCCCTACGAGCAGTACTTC
CASSQQTGIPYEQYF